This passage covers 17 T cell receptor beta chains from one sample sequenced in a study of blood T cells in healthy people across ages. A sample-barcoded 5' primer and a J-beta primer mix were used in a second PCR of about 7 to 12 cycles. From the 5' RACE reads, TCRdb called clonotypes with MiXCR, one entry per CDR3 protein. The sample records roughly 1,300,000 distinct CDR3 sequences, approximately 59% being singletons. The sequenced sample was blood. The receptors were gathered from a man younger than 35 in good health.

The V gene is TRBV20-1, the J gene TRBJ2-5, with D possibly TRBD2 on 7 matching bases. Per germline, CDR1 DFQATT and CDR2 SNEGSKA (reference sequence). CDR3 length: 13 amino acids. Trimming shortened V by 5 bases and J by 5 bases, and 15 bases separated the two germline ends. The CDR3: CSAGWWGGETQYF. CDR3 nucleotides: TGCAGTGCTGGGTGGTGGGGGGGCGAGACCCAGTACTTC.

The CDR3 spells CASSPQTNTEAFF. DNA for the CDR3: TGTGCCAGCAGCCCCCAGACCAACACTGAAGCTTTCTTT. V and J are TRBV7-2 and TRBJ1-1, with D unresolved. The CDR3 has 13 residues. CDR1 and CDR2 (germline): SGHTA, FQGNSA. The V gene lost 5 bases and the J gene lost 2 bases, with 9 bases spanning the gap. Full variable domain (remainder filled in from reference TRBV7-2 and TRBJ1-1): GAGVSQSPSNKVTEKGKDVELRCDPISGHTALYWYRQSLGQGLEFLIYFQGNSAPDKSGLPSDRFSAERTGGSVSTLTIQRTQQEDSAVYLCASSPQTNTEAFFGQGTRLTVV.

The chain links TRBV12-3 or TRBV12-4 to TRBJ2-5; D remains unclear. The V gene lost 3 bases and the J gene lost 5 bases, with 13 bases spanning the gap. The CDR3 extends over 14 amino acids. Written as DNA, the CDR3 is TGTGCCAGCAGTTTGCCCACTGGGCGGGAGACCCAGTACTTC. Translation gives CASSLPTGRETQYF.

This clonotype has a handful of counts. Written as DNA, the CDR3 is TGCAGTGCGGGGGGGACTAGCGGAGATCAAGAGACCCAGTACTTC. Its translation: CSAGGTSGDQETQYF. The genes are TRBV20-1 and TRBJ2-5; 11 nucleotides match TRBD2. CDR1 is DFQATT and CDR2 is SNEGSKA in the germline V gene (reference sequence). This CDR3 has 15 amino acids. V lost 6 bases and J lost 2; bases outside the gene matches: 8.

This chain connects TRBV7-2 to TRBJ2-1; 7 bases agree with TRBD2. The V and J ends lost 5 bases and 0 bases, in that order; junction bases with no gene match: 10. The CDR3 spans 17 residues. The V gene's germline CDR1 is SGHTA and CDR2 FQGNSA. The chain's CDR3 is CASSHPEGGSSYNEQFF. In nucleotides, the CDR3 is TGTGCCAGCAGCCACCCCGAGGGCGGGAGCTCCTACAATGAGCAGTTCTTC. Looking up the rest from reference TRBV7-2 and TRBJ2-1 gives the full variable domain: GAGVSQSPSNKVTEKGKDVELRCDPISGHTALYWYRQSLGQGLEFLIYFQGNSAPDKSGLPSDRFSAERTGGSVSTLTIQRTQQEDSAVYLCASSHPEGGSSYNEQFFGPGTRLTVL.

This rearrangement joins TRBV6-2 or TRBV6-3 to TRBJ2-3; 9 bases are shared with TRBD1. After removal of 6 bases from V and 6 bases from J, the junction contained 7 bases not matched to a gene. The CDR3 extends over 14 amino acids. Germline CDR1 is MNHEY and CDR2 is SVGEGT. CDR3 region: CASRRTGVADTQYF. CDR3 bases: TGTGCCAGCAGACGGACAGGGGTAGCGGATACGCAGTATTTT.

This clonotype was counted a few times. V gene TRBV3-1 combines with J gene TRBJ1-6; D gene uncertain. Germline V gives CDR1 LGHDT, CDR2 YNNKEL (reference sequence). V was pared by 3 bases and J by 6 bases, with 9 bases between. The CDR3 sequence is 14 residues long. CDR3 protein: CASSHRTGNSPLHF. The DNA of the CDR3 is TGTGCCAGCAGCCACCGGACGGGTAATTCACCCCTCCACTTT.

This clonotype was seen more than once but under ten times. The chain couples TRBV20-1 to TRBJ1-6; 9 bases fit TRBD1. CDR3 length equals 15 residues. Germline-derived CDR1 and CDR2 are DFQATT and SNEGSKA (reference sequence). V shed 3 bases and J 4 bases; nucleotides not matched to a gene: 4. The CDR3 loop is CSARGGTGYNSPLHF. CDR3 DNA: TGCAGTGCTAGGGGGGGGACAGGGTATAATTCACCCCTCCACTTT.

The V and J genes are TRBV25-1 and TRBJ2-3; 7 bases align to TRBD2. The germline V gene has CDR1 MGHDK and CDR2 SYGVNS. The CDR3 consists of 16 residues. V gave up 6 bases and J gave up 6 bases; unmatched junction bases: 15. CDR3 DNA sequence: TGTGCCAGCAGCTCCCCTCTGCGGGAGATTGTGGATACGCAGTATTTT. Its translation: CASSSPLREIVDTQYF.

In this sample, this clonotype turned up a few times. The CDR3 spells CASSLTRDRAYEQYF. CDR3 nucleotides: TGTGCCAGCAGCCTCACTAGGGACAGGGCTTACGAGCAGTACTTC. The chain couples TRBV27 to TRBJ2-7; 9 bases map to TRBD1. Germline V gives CDR1 MNHEY, CDR2 SMNVEV (reference sequence). V lost 6 bases to trimming and J lost 4 bases; unmatched junction nucleotides: 10. The CDR3 loop spans 15 amino acids.

This chain joins TRBV28 and TRBJ2-3; no clear D gene. Trimming left V 2 bases short and J 7 bases short, with 7 bases between. The germline gives CDR1 MDHEN, CDR2 SYDVKM. The CDR3 spans 12 residues. The CDR3 region is CASSLDTNTQYF. The DNA for the CDR3 is TGTGCCAGCAGTTTAGACACCAATACGCAGTATTTT.

The V call is TRBV9, the J call TRBJ2-1; D is uncertain. V lost 3 bases to trimming and J lost 4 bases, with 5 bases between them. Germline V gives CDR1 SGDLS, CDR2 YYNGEE. This CDR3 contains 12 residues. CDR3 nucleotides: TGTGCCAGCAGCGAGCGATACAATGAGCAGTTCTTC. Its translation is CASSERYNEQFF.

The chain uses TRBV27 and TRBJ2-1; a weak D match, TRBD2 (5 bases). Trimming removed 1 base from V and 7 bases from J, with 11 bases in between. CDR3 length: 14 amino acids. Germline V gene data show CDR1 as MNHEY and CDR2 as SMNVEV (reference sequence). This chain's CDR3 is CASSLLGRGNEQFF. The CDR3 DNA sequence: TGTGCCAGCAGTTTATTAGGGCGAGGGAATGAGCAGTTCTTC.

CDR3: CASRRGLEIVQVDPSGEQYF. The CDR3 nucleotides are TGTGCCAGCCGTCGTGGGTTAGAAATTGTACAAGTCGACCCGTCGGGGGAGCAGTACTTC. V is TRBV6-2 or TRBV6-3 and J is TRBJ2-4; the D gene is possibly TRBD2 (6 bases). The CDR3 covers 20 residues. Germline CDR1 MNHEY, CDR2 SVGEGT. V was trimmed by 8 bases and J by 13 bases, leaving 42 bases between them.

This chain connects TRBV20-1 to TRBJ2-5; D may be TRBD2 (7 bases). V lost 6 bases and J 1 base, leaving 15 bases between the germline ends. Germline V lookup: CDR1 DFQATT, CDR2 SNEGSKA (reference sequence). The CDR3 is made up of 14 amino acids. CDR3 amino acids: CSATNGGPQETQYF. The CDR3 DNA is TGCAGTGCCACAAACGGGGGGCCCCAAGAGACCCAGTACTTC.

This clonotype showed up just a few times. The chain employs TRBV3-1 and TRBJ2-4; D remains unclear. The CDR3 sequence is 12 residues long. Trimming cost V 5 bases and J 9 bases, with 11 bases left between them. The germline CDR1 and CDR2 sequences are LGHDT and YNNKEL (reference sequence). The CDR3 DNA follows: TGTGCCAGCAGCTTGGGATGGGCCATTCAGTACTTC. As protein: CASSLGWAIQYF.

V gene TRBV6-2 or TRBV6-3 combines with J gene TRBJ2-7; no definite D call. Germline V CDR1 and CDR2: MNHEY, SVGEGT. V was trimmed by 5 bases and J by 3 bases, leaving 11 bases between them. The length of the CDR3 is 13 residues. The CDR3 sequence is CASSRLQNYEQYF. The CDR3 DNA follows: TGTGCCAGCAGTCGACTGCAAAACTACGAGCAGTACTTC.